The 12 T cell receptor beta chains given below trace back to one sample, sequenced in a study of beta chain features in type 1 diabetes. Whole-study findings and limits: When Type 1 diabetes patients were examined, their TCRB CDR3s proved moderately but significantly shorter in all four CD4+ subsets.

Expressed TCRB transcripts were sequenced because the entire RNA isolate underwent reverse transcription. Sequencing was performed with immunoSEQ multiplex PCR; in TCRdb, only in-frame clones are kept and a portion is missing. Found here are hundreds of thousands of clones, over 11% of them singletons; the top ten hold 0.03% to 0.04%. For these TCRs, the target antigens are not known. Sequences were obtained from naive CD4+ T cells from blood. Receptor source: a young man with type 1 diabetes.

The CDR3 DNA follows: TGTGCCAGCAGCCCAGCGATGGTCAGAAACCCGAACACTGAAGCTTTCTTT. Translating it yields CASSPAMVRNPNTEAFF. The J gene is TRBJ1-1, the V gene TRBV7-2; unclear D gene. The CDR3 extends over 17 amino acids. V was clipped by 5 bases and J by 1 base, with 20 bases between them. The germline V gene encodes CDR1 SGHTA and CDR2 FQGNSA.

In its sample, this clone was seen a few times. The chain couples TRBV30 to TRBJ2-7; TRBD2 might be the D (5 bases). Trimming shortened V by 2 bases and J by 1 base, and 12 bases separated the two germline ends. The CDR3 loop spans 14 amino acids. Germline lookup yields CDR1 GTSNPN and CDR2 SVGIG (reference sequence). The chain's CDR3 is CAWSLLVGSYEQYF. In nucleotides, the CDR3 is TGTGCCTGGAGTTTACTAGTGGGGTCCTACGAGCAGTACTTC.

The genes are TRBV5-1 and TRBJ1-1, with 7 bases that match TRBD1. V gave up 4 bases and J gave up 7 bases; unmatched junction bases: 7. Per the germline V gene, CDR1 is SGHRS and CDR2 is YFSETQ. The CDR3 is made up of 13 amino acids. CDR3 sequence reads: CASSGDRGVEAFF. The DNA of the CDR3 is TGCGCCAGCAGCGGGGACAGAGGCGTTGAAGCTTTCTTT.

The CDR3 sequence is CASSLLGREETQYF. As DNA, the CDR3 is TGTGCCAGCAGTTTATTGGGCAGGGAAGAGACCCAGTACTTC. The chain recombines TRBV28 with TRBJ2-5; D might be TRBD1 (5 bases). The CDR3 covers 14 residues. Germline V gene lookup returns CDR1 MDHEN and CDR2 SYDVKM. The V end lost 1 base, the J end lost 3 bases, and 9 bases lay between the germline ends. Full variable domain (remainder filled in from reference TRBV28 and TRBJ2-5): DVKVTQSSRYLVKRTGEKVFLECVQDMDHENMFWYRQDPGLGLRLIYFSYDVKMKEKGDIPEGYSVSREKKERFSLILESASTNQTSMYLCASSLLGREETQYFGPGTRLLVL.

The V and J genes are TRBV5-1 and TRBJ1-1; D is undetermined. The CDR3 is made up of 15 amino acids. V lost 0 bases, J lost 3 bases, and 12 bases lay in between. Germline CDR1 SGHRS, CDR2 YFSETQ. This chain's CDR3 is CASSLDQSPDTEAFF. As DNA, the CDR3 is TGCGCCAGCAGCTTGGATCAAAGCCCGGACACTGAAGCTTTCTTT.

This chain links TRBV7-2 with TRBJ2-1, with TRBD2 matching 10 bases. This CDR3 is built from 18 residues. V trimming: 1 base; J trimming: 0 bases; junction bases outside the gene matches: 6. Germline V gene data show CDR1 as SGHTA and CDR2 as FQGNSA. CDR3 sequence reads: CASSLVPSGGSSYNEQFF. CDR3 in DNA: TGTGCCAGCAGCTTAGTGCCTAGCGGGGGAAGCTCCTACAATGAGCAGTTCTTC.

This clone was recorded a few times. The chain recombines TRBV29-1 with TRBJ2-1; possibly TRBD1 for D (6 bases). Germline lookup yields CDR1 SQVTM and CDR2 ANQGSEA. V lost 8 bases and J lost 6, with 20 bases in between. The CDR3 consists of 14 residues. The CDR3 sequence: CSLKTPGAGNEQFF. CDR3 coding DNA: TGCAGCCTAAAAACGCCAGGGGCCGGCAATGAGCAGTTCTTC.

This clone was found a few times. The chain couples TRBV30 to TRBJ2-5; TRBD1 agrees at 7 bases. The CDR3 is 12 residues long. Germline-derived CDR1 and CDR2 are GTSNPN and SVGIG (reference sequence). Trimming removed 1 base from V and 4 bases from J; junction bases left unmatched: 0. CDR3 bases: TGTGCCTGGAGTGAGGGGGCAGAGACCCAGTACTTC. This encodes CAWSEGAETQYF. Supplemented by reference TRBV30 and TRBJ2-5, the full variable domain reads SQTIHQWPATLVQPVGSPLSLECTVEGTSNPNLYWYRQAAGRGLQLLFYSVGIGQISSEVPQNLSASRPQDRQFILSSKKLLLSDSGFYLCAWSEGAETQYFGPGTRLLVL.

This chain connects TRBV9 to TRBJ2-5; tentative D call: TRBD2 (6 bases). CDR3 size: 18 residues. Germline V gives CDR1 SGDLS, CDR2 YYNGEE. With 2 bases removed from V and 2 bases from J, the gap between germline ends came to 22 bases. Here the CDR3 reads CASSVGFVWRGSQETQYF. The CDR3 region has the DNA TGTGCCAGCAGCGTTGGTTTTGTATGGCGGGGCTCTCAAGAGACCCAGTACTTC. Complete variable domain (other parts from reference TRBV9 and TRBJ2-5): DSGVTQTPKHLITATGQRVTLRCSPRSGDLSVYWYQQSLDQGLQFLIQYYNGEERAKGNILERFSAQQFPDLHSELNLSSLELGDSALYFCASSVGFVWRGSQETQYFGPGTRLLVL.

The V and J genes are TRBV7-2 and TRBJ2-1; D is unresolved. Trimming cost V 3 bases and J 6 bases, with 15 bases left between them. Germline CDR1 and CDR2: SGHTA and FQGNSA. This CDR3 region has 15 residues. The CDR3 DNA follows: TGTGCCAGCAGCTTGGTTCACTCAAGAGCCAATGAGCAGTTCTTC. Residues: CASSLVHSRANEQFF.

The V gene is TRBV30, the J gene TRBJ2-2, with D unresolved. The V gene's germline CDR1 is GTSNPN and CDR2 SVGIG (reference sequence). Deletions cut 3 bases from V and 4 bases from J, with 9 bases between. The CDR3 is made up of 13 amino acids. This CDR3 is CAWSHQITGELFF. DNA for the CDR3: TGTGCCTGGAGCCACCAAATCACCGGGGAGCTGTTTTTT. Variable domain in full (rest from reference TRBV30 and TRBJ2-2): SQTIHQWPATLVQPVGSPLSLECTVEGTSNPNLYWYRQAAGRGLQLLFYSVGIGQISSEVPQNLSASRPQDRQFILSSKKLLLSDSGFYLCAWSHQITGELFFGEGSRLTVL.

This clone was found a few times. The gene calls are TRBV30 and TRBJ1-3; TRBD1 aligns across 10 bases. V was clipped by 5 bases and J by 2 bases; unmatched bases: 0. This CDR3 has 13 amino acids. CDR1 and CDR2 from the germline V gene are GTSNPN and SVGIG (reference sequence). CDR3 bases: TGTGCCTGGGGGACAGGGGCTGGAAACACCATATATTTT. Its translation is CAWGTGAGNTIYF.